This T cell receptor (beta chain) was identified in a study of T cells in Graves' hyperthyroidism and ophthalmopathy. RNA transcripts were the template for amplifying TCR beta CDR3 regions. The HTBI primer set was used in a first-round RT-PCR of the TCR CDR3. Each CDR3 protein is one row after TCRdb ran MiXCR on the multiplex PCR reads. This table has around 600,000 distinct CDR3 sequences, about 45% appearing once. This clonotype was sampled from an adult man with Graves' disease, either hyperthyroidism or ophthalmopathy (not recorded which). The sequenced sample was peripheral blood or thyroid tissue (not recorded which).

CDR3 protein: CSARTGLYGYTF. The CDR3 nucleotides are TGCAGTGCCCGGACAGGGCTCTATGGCTACACCTTC. The chain couples TRBV20-1 to TRBJ1-2; 8 bases are shared with TRBD1. The V segment lost 6 bases and the J segment 4 bases; nucleotides outside the gene matches: 4. This CDR3 is built from 12 residues. The germline gives CDR1 DFQATT, CDR2 SNEGSKA (reference sequence).